These T cell receptor beta chains were read from a single sample in a study of blood T cell repertoires in COVID-19. Libraries were prepared by immunoSEQ multiplex PCR; TCRdb keeps only in-frame clonotypes and omits some of them. Of more than 80,000 clones in the sample, more than 75% were seen once. The sequenced material came from peripheral blood. These receptor sequences come from a man between 40 and 49 years old with acute or convalescent COVID-19. The CDR3 runs from the conserved cysteine through the conserved F or W. The D gene is left open where the match is weak. Where a row states a size, it is once, few, many or the class of an expanded clone; other rows omit it.

>TRBJ2-3|NA|TRBV7-8|NA
TGTGCCAGCAGCTTAGGGCTACAGGGAGGGGCAGATACGCAGTATTTT
CASSLGLQGGADTQYF
>TRBJ1-4|NA|TRBV25-1|once
TGTGCCAGCAGTGAGAGGTTACGAGGTAATGAAAAACTGTTTTTT
CASSERLRGNEKLFF
>TRBJ2-7|NA|TRBV10-1|NA
TGCGCCAGCAGTGCATCAGGGATTAACGAGCAGTACTTC
CASSASGINEQYF
>TRBJ1-5|NA|TRBV19|NA
TGTGCCAGTAGTATAGATTTGGGGAGGGGCAATCAGCCCCAGCATTTT
CASSIDLGRGNQPQHF
>TRBJ2-7|NA|TRBV18|NA
TGTGCCAGCTCAATCCTCGGGGACGAGCAGTACTTC
CASSILGDEQYF
>TRBJ2-1|TRBD1|TRBV5-6|NA
TGTGCCAGCAGCCTAAGGGTCGGGACAGGGGAGAATGAGCAGTTCTTC
CASSLRVGTGENEQFF
>TRBJ2-7|TRBD2|TRBV3-1/TRBV3-2|NA
TGTGCCAGCAGCCCCCGATCACTAGCGGGGGCCCCCTACGAGCAGTACTTC
CASSPRSLAGAPYEQYF
>TRBJ1-2|NA|TRBV5-4|NA
TGTGCCAGCAACCTCGGGTCTGGATCGATCTCTAACTATGGCTACACCTTC
CASNLGSGSISNYGYTF
>TRBJ1-6|NA|TRBV4-1|NA
TGCGCCAGCAGCCATGGGGGGGACTTGAGTTCACCCCTCCACTTT
CASSHGGDLSSPLHF
>TRBJ1-6|TRBD1|TRBV27|NA
TGTGCCAGCAGTTTAGAGGTCAGGGCAGGGGGATATTCACCCCTCCACTTT
CASSLEVRAGGYSPLHF
>TRBJ1-6|NA|TRBV7-6|NA
TGTGCCAGCAGCCCCGTAAACGGGAATAATTCACCCCTCCACTTT
CASSPVNGNNSPLHF
>TRBJ1-1|NA|TRBV15|NA
TGTGCCACCAGCAGAGATTTGGGGGGGGTGAACACTGAAGCTTTCTTT
CATSRDLGGVNTEAFF
>TRBJ2-1|TRBD2|TRBV7-2|NA
TGTGCCAGCAGCTTAAGAGGTAGCGGGAGGAATGAGCAGTTCTTC
CASSLRGSGRNEQFF
>TRBJ1-3|NA|TRBV5-1|NA
TGCGCCAGCAGCTTGGGTTCTTTCTCTGGAAACACCATATATTTT
CASSLGSFSGNTIYF
>TRBJ1-2|NA|TRBV5-6|NA
TGTGCCAGCAGCTTGGCCCAGGGGCAAGGCTACACCTTC
CASSLAQGQGYTF
>TRBJ2-2|NA|TRBV5-6|NA
TGTGCCAGCAGTGTTCCGGGGCAGGGGCGAGCCGGGGAGCTGTTTTTT
CASSVPGQGRAGELFF
>TRBJ1-5|NA|TRBV27|NA
TGTGCCAGCCGCCTACAGGGTCGGGCGCAGCCCCAGCATTTT
CASRLQGRAQPQHF
>TRBJ1-6|NA|TRBV30|NA
TGTGCCTGGAACACGCTGACAGGCAGCTCCTATAATTCACCCCTCCACTTT
CAWNTLTGSSYNSPLHF
>TRBJ1-4|NA|TRBV28|NA
TGTGCCAGCAGTCTGGTGGGGGGGCTCGGGGAAAAACTGTTTTTT
CASSLVGGLGEKLFF
>TRBJ1-5|TRBD1|TRBV6-5|NA
TGTGCCAGCAGAACGACAGGGGACCACAATCAGCCCCAGCATTTT
CASRTTGDHNQPQHF
>TRBJ2-3|TRBD2|TRBV30|NA
TGTGCCTGGAGTGTAAGCCTAGCGGGGGGCACAGATACGCAGTATTTT
CAWSVSLAGGTDTQYF
>TRBJ2-2|TRBD1|TRBV6-5|NA
TGTGCCAGCAGTTACAAGGGGGCGGGCACCGGGGAGCTGTTTTTT
CASSYKGAGTGELFF
>TRBJ1-2|NA|TRBV4-3|NA
TGCGCCAGCAGCCAAGACCGCGGCGGCTATGGCTACACCTTC
CASSQDRGGYGYTF